This T cell receptor beta chain is drawn from a study of control samples from healthy donors and cancer patients. Generated by immunoSEQ multiplex PCR, the TCRdb table keeps only in-frame clones and is missing some. The top ten hold 2.9% of the sample, which has 120,000 or so clones, around 87% seen once. CDR1 and CDR2 from the germline V gene are SGHDN and FVKESK. Trimming pared 1 base from V and 0 bases from J, leaving 10 bases between. CDR3 length: 16 residues. This receptor was obtained from a man in his sixties in good health. The chain employs TRBV14 and TRBJ1-3; D ambiguous. Sequencing was performed on blood. CDR3 loop: CASSQGSLRSGNTIYF. The DNA of the CDR3 is TGTGCCAGCAGCCAAGGCAGCCTACGCTCTGGAAACACCATATATTTT.